Shown below are 19 T cell receptor beta chains from a single sample sequenced in a study of T cell repertoires in cytomegalovirus infection. Their antigens are not known. TCRdb itself ran the reads through MiXCR, one entry per CDR3 protein. The repertoire holds about 350,000 distinct CDR3 sequences, with 34% as singletons. The material sequenced was cultured PBMCs, taken from culture after CMV antigen stimulation. The receptors stem from a human donor in good health (CMV status not recorded). Some clones in this sample may be carry-over from other donors' samples.

This chain joins TRBV7-2 and TRBJ2-3; D is possibly TRBD2 (6 bases). The CDR3 is 15 amino acids. Germline CDR1 SGHTA, CDR2 FQGNSA. The ends were cut back, 5 bases at V and 1 base at J, with 13 bases in the middle. This CDR3 is CASSLSGARTDTQYF. CDR3 nucleotides: TGTGCCAGCAGCCTTAGCGGAGCCCGCACAGATACGCAGTATTTT.

The J gene is TRBJ2-3, the V gene TRBV12-3 or TRBV12-4; 8 nucleotides align to TRBD2. This CDR3 region has 16 residues. With 3 bases clipped from V and 2 bases from J, the junction kept 7 bases outside the gene matches. The CDR3 DNA reads TGTGCCAGCAGTTTTACCCTAGCGGGTGACACAGATACGCAGTATTTT. It translates to CASSFTLAGDTDTQYF.

CDR3 amino acids: CASSLGTGINSPLHF. The CDR3 region has the DNA TGTGCCAGCAGTTTAGGGACAGGCATCAATTCACCCCTCCACTTT. The gene calls are TRBV12-3 or TRBV12-4 and TRBJ1-6; 7 bases match TRBD1. Germline trimming cut 1 base from V and 7 bases from J; bases unmatched to any gene: 4. This CDR3 is 15 amino acids long.

The chain recombines TRBV4-1 with TRBJ2-7; D not resolved. Trimming removed 0 bases from V and 3 bases from J, with 6 bases in between. This CDR3 comprises 13 residues. CDR1 is MGHRA and CDR2 is YSYEKL in the germline V gene. This CDR3 is CASSQEKYYEQYF. The CDR3 DNA sequence: TGCGCCAGCAGCCAAGAGAAGTACTACGAGCAGTACTTC.

This clonotype was detected a few times. This rearrangement joins TRBV6-2 or TRBV6-3 to TRBJ2-7; 7 nucleotides align to TRBD2. The CDR3 loop spans 15 amino acids. V lost 6 bases, J lost 1 base, and 9 bases stayed unmatched. The germline V gene has CDR1 MNHEY and CDR2 SVGEGT. The CDR3 here is CASSPSGDRSYEQYV. The CDR3 DNA reads as TGTGCCAGCAGCCCCAGCGGGGATAGATCCTACGAGCAGTACGTC.

J is TRBJ1-1 and V is TRBV7-6; 7 bases agree with TRBD1. The V gene end was trimmed by 1 base and the J gene end by 2 bases; junction bases not matched to a gene: 4. The CDR3 sequence is 15 residues long. Germline V gives CDR1 SGHVS, CDR2 FNYEAQ. The CDR3 spells CASSLGTGINTEAFF. The CDR3 nucleotides read TGTGCCAGCAGCTTAGGGACAGGAATCAACACTGAAGCTTTCTTT.

This chain links TRBV27 with TRBJ1-1; 8 bases are a match to TRBD1. The CDR3 is 12 residues long. Germline CDR1 and CDR2: MNHEY and SMNVEV (reference sequence). Trimming removed 8 bases from V and 8 bases from J; junction bases left unmatched: 7. The DNA of the CDR3 is TGTGCCAGCCGTGGGACAGGAGTGGAAGCTTTCTTT. Translation: CASRGTGVEAFF.

V gene TRBV6-1 combines with J gene TRBJ2-2, with 7 bases that match TRBD2. This CDR3 has 15 residues. Germline V CDR1 and CDR2: MNHNS, SASEGT. V dropped 7 bases and J dropped 0; count of bases not matched to a gene: 5. The CDR3 reads CASTRLAPNTGELFF. DNA for the CDR3: TGTGCCAGCACCAGACTAGCTCCGAACACCGGGGAGCTGTTTTTT.

At least ten counts were recorded for this clonotype. J is TRBJ2-7 and V is TRBV7-8; D uncertain. The CDR3 spans 14 residues. V lost 5 bases and J 2 bases, leaving 13 bases between the germline ends. Germline V gene sequence: CDR1 SGHVS, CDR2 FQNEAQ. The CDR3 sequence: CASSVPPTTYEQYF. In nucleotides, the CDR3 is TGTGCCAGCAGCGTACCCCCTACCACCTACGAGCAGTACTTC.

On this clonotype: At one end, the junction sequence differs from germline, possibly due to a read error. V is TRBV5-3 and J is TRBJ2-3; D is unresolved. TRBV5-3 is assigned to the ORF class and has an uncertain function. The CDR3 runs to 16 residues. The CDR3 loop is CASSLAGRLNTDTQYF. For the CDR3, the DNA is TGTGCCAGCAGCTTGGCTGGCAGGCTTAACACAGATACGCAGTATTTT.

In its sample, this clonotype was seen a few times. The chain couples TRBV12-3 or TRBV12-4 to TRBJ2-1, with 10 bases aligning to TRBD2. The CDR3 runs to 21 residues. J lost 6 bases, V lost 4 bases, and 24 bases had no gene match. In nucleotides, the CDR3 is TGTGCCAGCAGTTCCTGGCGGCGGGGGGGACTAGCGACGGGAGTTACCAATGAGCAGTTCTTC. Protein sequence: CASSSWRRGGLATGVTNEQFF.

This chain joins TRBV19 and TRBJ2-1; D is perhaps TRBD1 (6 bases). V lost 10 bases and J lost 7, with 20 bases in between. This CDR3 has 14 amino acids. The germline CDR1 and CDR2 sequences are LNHDA and SQIVND (reference sequence). As DNA, the CDR3 is TGTGCCACCAACATCGGGGCCCAGGGGAATGAGCAGTTCTTC. Its protein is CATNIGAQGNEQFF.

The chain links TRBV6-2 or TRBV6-3 to TRBJ2-7; tentatively, D is TRBD1 (5 bases). This CDR3 is built from 13 residues. Trimming took 5 bases from V and 6 from J, leaving 14 bases between them. The germline V gene encodes CDR1 MNHEY and CDR2 SVGEGT. The CDR3 loop is CASSTNTGSEQYF. DNA for the CDR3: TGTGCCAGCAGTACCAATACAGGCTCCGAGCAGTACTTC.

The table lists this clonotype with a few counts. The CDR3 region has the DNA TGTGCCAGTAGTATCCGGTTTACGTATCAAGAGACCCAGTACTTC. Its protein is CASSIRFTYQETQYF. The chain joins TRBV19 to TRBJ2-5; unclear D gene. Germline CDR1 and CDR2: LNHDA and SQIVND (reference sequence). The CDR3 runs 15 residues. Trimming took 3 bases from V and 2 from J, leaving 13 bases between them.

J is TRBJ1-5 and V is TRBV7-2; D unresolved. The CDR3 has 14 residues. The germline gives CDR1 SGHTA, CDR2 FQGNSA. Deletions cut 0 bases from V and 4 bases from J, with 7 bases between. The CDR3 sequence: CASSLATVNQPQHF. Here the CDR3 DNA reads TGTGCCAGCAGCTTAGCTACCGTAAATCAGCCCCAGCATTTT.

The chain is built from TRBV11-3 and TRBJ2-5; TRBD2 matches 11 bases. V shed 4 bases and J 2 bases; nucleotides not matched to a gene: 6. The CDR3 is made up of 16 amino acids. The germline V gene has CDR1 SGHNT and CDR2 YENEEA. CDR3 amino acids: CASSSPVAGGQETQYF. In nucleotides, the CDR3 is TGTGCCAGCAGCTCCCCGGTAGCGGGAGGGCAAGAGACCCAGTACTTC.

V and J are TRBV9 and TRBJ1-6, with 9 positions matching TRBD1. This CDR3 spans 14 amino acids. Germline V gives CDR1 SGDLS, CDR2 YYNGEE. The V segment lost 3 bases and the J segment 10 bases; nucleotides outside the gene matches: 5. The DNA for the CDR3 is TGTGCCAGCAGCGCCACAGGGGGCCAATCACCCCTCCACTTT. Translation: CASSATGGQSPLHF.

V usage is TRBV7-2 and J usage is TRBJ2-5; possible D gene TRBD2, 5 bases. Germline V gene sequence: CDR1 SGHTA, CDR2 FQGNSA. Trimming left V 5 bases short and J 1 base short, with 8 bases between. The CDR3 has 13 amino acids. In DNA, the CDR3 is TGTGCCAGCAGCCAACTAGGCCAAGAGACCCAGTACTTC. Protein sequence: CASSQLGQETQYF.

The chain is built from TRBV7-2 and TRBJ2-3; 12 bases fit TRBD2. After removal of 5 bases from V and 4 bases from J, the junction contained 7 bases not matched to a gene. Germline-derived CDR1 and CDR2 are SGHTA and FQGNSA. The CDR3 has 16 residues. The CDR3 spells CASSATSGSFSDTQYF. The CDR3 DNA reads as TGTGCCAGCAGCGCGACTAGCGGGAGTTTTTCAGATACGCAGTATTTT.